The entry below gives a single TCR beta chain sequence along with its context. The antigen is undetermined. The junction had 3 bases not matched to a gene; V was cut back by 6 bases and J by 4 bases. CDR3 length: 14 amino acids. CDR1 ENHRY and CDR2 SYGVKD come from the germline V gene. This sample is part of a study of post-analysis software for immune sequencing data. Study-level background: Relapsing-remitting, secondary progressive and progressive-relapsing forms made up the multiple sclerosis disease courses. General study points: Multiple sclerosis patients showed significantly lower normalized Chao1 diversity than controls did. Several TRBV segments (TRBV5-6, TRBV5-1 and TRBV20-1 among them) occurred more frequently in patients than in controls.

TCR beta cDNA libraries included unique molecular identifiers. T cells numbering about 0.95 to 10 million gave rise to a few hundred thousand cDNA molecules. MiXCR was run by TCRdb on the PCR reads, yielding one entry per CDR3 protein. Of about 160,000 distinct CDR3 sequences listed, 35% to 40% were seen once; the top ten hold under 30%. The TCR was taken from a girl aged 10 to 17 with multiple sclerosis. This sample comprised blood, obtained after autologous hematopoietic stem cell transplantation. The chain uses TRBV10-3 and TRBJ2-5, with 12 positions matching TRBD2. CDR3 residues: CAIRPTSGRETQYF. The DNA for the CDR3 is TGTGCCATCAGACCGACTAGCGGGAGAGAGACCCAGTACTTC.